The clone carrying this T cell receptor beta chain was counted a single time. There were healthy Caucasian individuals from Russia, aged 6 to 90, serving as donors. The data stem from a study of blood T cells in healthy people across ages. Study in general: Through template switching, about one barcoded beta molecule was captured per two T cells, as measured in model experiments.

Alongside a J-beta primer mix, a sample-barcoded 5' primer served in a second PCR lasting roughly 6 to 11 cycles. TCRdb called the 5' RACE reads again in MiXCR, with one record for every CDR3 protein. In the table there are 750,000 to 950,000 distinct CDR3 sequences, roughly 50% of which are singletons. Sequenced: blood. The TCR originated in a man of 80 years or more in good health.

The CDR3 sequence is CASSSAAGGREQFF. Written as DNA, the CDR3 is TGTGCCAGCAGCTCGGCGGCGGGAGGGCGAGAGCAGTTCTTC. The gene calls are TRBV9 and TRBJ2-1, with TRBD2 matching over 9 bases. The germline V gene encodes CDR1 SGDLS and CDR2 YYNGEE. CDR3 length equals 14 residues. Trimming at V came to 4 bases and at J to 10 bases, leaving 9 bases not matched to a gene.